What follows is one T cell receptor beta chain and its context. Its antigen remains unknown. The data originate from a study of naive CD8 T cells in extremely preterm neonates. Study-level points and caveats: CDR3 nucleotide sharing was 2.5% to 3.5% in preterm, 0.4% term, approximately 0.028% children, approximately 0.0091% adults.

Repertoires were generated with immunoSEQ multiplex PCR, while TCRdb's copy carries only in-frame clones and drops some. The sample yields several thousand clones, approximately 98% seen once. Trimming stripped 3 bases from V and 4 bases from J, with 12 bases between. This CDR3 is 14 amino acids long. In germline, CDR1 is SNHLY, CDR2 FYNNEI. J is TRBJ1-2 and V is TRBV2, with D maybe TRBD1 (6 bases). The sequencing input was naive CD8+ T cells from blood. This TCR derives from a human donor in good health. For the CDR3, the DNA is TGTGCCAGCAGTGACCGGGAGGGGGGCTATGGCTACACCTTC. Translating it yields CASSDREGGYGYTF.